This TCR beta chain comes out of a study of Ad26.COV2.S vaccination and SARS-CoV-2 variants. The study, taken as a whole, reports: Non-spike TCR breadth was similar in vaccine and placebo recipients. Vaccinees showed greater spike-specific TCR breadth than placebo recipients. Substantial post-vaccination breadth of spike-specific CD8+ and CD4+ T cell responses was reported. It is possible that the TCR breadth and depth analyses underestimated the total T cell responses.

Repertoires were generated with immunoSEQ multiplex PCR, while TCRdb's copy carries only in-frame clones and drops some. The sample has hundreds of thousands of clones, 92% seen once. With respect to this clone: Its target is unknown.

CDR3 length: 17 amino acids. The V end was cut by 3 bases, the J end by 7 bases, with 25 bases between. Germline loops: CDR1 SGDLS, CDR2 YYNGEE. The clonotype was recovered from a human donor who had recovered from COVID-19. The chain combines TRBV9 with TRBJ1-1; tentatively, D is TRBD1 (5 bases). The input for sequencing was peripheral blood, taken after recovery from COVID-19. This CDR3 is CASSEPLMGPSDGEAFF. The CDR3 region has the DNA TGTGCCAGCAGCGAGCCCCTTATGGGACCATCAGACGGTGAAGCTTTCTTT.